The 8 T cell receptor beta chains listed next were all sequenced from one sample in a study of blood T cell repertoires in COVID-19. Generated by immunoSEQ multiplex PCR, the TCRdb table keeps only in-frame clones and is missing some. The sample comprises approximately 63,000 clones, roughly 88% of which are singletons, and under 1.5% rests with the top ten. Sequencing input: peripheral blood. Every receptor here comes from an elderly woman with acute or convalescent COVID-19.

This chain uses TRBV5-1 with TRBJ1-3, with D uncertain. This CDR3 has 15 amino acids. Trimming took off 2 bases at V and 1 base at J, with 10 bases between the two ends. Germline V lookup: CDR1 SGHRS, CDR2 YFSETQ. As DNA, the CDR3 is TGCGCCAGCAGCTTAAACCAGGAATCTGGAAACACCATATATTTT. It yields the protein CASSLNQESGNTIYF.

The genes are TRBV7-9 and TRBJ2-1; TRBD2 matches at 14 bases. Germline CDR1 and CDR2: SEHNR and FQNEAQ (reference sequence). V trimming: 0 bases; J trimming: 7 bases; junction bases outside the gene matches: 2. CDR3 size: 16 residues. The CDR3 nucleotides are TGTGCCAGCAGCTTAGCGGGACTAGCGGGAGCGAATGAGCAGTTCTTC. It yields the protein CASSLAGLAGANEQFF.

CDR3 protein: CASSLSTKGAPGTEAFF. CDR3 DNA sequence: TGTGCCAGCAGCTTATCGACGAAGGGAGCCCCGGGGACTGAAGCTTTCTTT. The rearrangement links TRBV7-6 to TRBJ1-1, with unresolved D. Deletions cut 2 bases from V and 5 bases from J, with 21 bases between. Germline-derived CDR1 and CDR2 are SGHVS and FNYEAQ. The CDR3 extends over 17 amino acids. Full variable domain (outside the CDR3, taken from reference TRBV7-6 and TRBJ1-1): GAGVSQSPRYKVTKRGQDVALRCDPISGHVSLYWYRQALGQGPEFLTYFNYEAQQDKSGLPNDRFSAERPEGSISTLTIQRTEQRDSAMYRCASSLSTKGAPGTEAFFGQGTRLTVV.

Written as DNA, the CDR3 is TGTGCCACCAGTGGAGGAGGGGCGGAAAGCCTGACCCAGTACTTC. Amino acids: CATSGGGAESLTQYF. The chain uses TRBV24-1 and TRBJ2-5; tentative D call: TRBD2 (6 bases). Deletions cut 5 bases from V and 7 bases from J, with 19 bases between. Germline CDR1 KGHDR, CDR2 SFDVKD. CDR3 size: 15 residues.

This chain links TRBV28 with TRBJ2-6, with D maybe TRBD1 (6 bases). This CDR3 is built from 16 residues. Germline-derived CDR1 and CDR2 are MDHEN and SYDVKM. Trimming removed 2 bases at V and 0 bases at J, with 8 bases between. DNA of the CDR3: TGTGCCAGCAGTTTACAGGGGATCTCTGGGGCCAACGTCCTGACTTTC. This sequence encodes CASSLQGISGANVLTF.

The chain links TRBV3-1 (or the pseudogene TRBV3-2) to TRBJ2-3; TRBD2 matches at 9 bases. CDR1 LGHDT and CDR2 YNNKEL come from the germline V gene (reference sequence). V lost 2 bases and J lost 1; bases outside the gene matches: 10. The CDR3 loop spans 18 amino acids. DNA of the CDR3: TGTGCCAGCAGCCAAATTCTTGGCGGGAGGGTCGGCACAGATACGCAGTATTTT. Its protein is CASSQILGGRVGTDTQYF.

This rearrangement joins TRBV4-3 to TRBJ1-6; TRBD1 aligns across 9 bases. In germline, CDR1 is LGHNA, CDR2 YSLEER. Trimming at V came to 5 bases and at J to 8 bases, leaving 13 bases not matched to a gene. CDR3 length equals 17 residues. The CDR3 protein is CASSLSTGTGSDSPLHF. In DNA form, the CDR3 reads TGCGCCAGCAGCTTATCCACGGGGACAGGGTCGGATTCACCCCTCCACTTT.

CDR3 amino acids: CATSEPGNLYNEQFF. The CDR3 DNA follows: TGTGCCACCAGTGAACCGGGGAACCTCTACAATGAGCAGTTCTTC. The chain couples TRBV24-1 to TRBJ2-1; D is possibly TRBD2 (5 bases). The V end was cut by 4 bases, the J end by 3 bases, with 12 bases between. Germline V gene sequence: CDR1 KGHDR, CDR2 SFDVKD. The CDR3 runs 15 residues.